Described below is a single T cell receptor beta chain sequence and its context. Its target is not known. This CDR3 spans 14 amino acids. V dropped 6 bases and J dropped 4 bases, with 15 bases sitting between them. Germline V lookup: CDR1 KGHSH, CDR2 LQKENI. The sample comes from a study of OX40 agonist ivuxolimab in advanced cancers. Study details: Partial responses were achieved by three patients, of whom one had hepatocellular carcinoma and two had cutaneous melanoma. Study results and caveats: Expanded peripheral T cell antigen specificity was not determined.

Profiled with immunoSEQ multiplex PCR; TCRdb holds only in-frame clones, not every one. This table holds about 60,000 clones, around 87% found once. Sequencing used CD4+ or CD8+ T cells sorted from blood, obtained in a trial of the OX40 agonist ivuxolimab. This TCR derives from an adult with an advanced solid tumor such as melanoma, head and neck, liver or kidney cancer. V gene TRBV18 combines with J gene TRBJ2-5; tentatively, D is TRBD1 or TRBD2 (5 bases each). The CDR3 sequence: CASSQERGRETQYF. CDR3 coding DNA: TGTGCCAGCTCCCAGGAGAGGGGACGAGAGACCCAGTACTTC.